This T cell receptor (beta chain) was identified during a study of cytomegalovirus exposure and HLA in healthy donors. Donors showed nominal health when sampled, although they likely had unrecorded immune exposures. This PCR relied on a set of 60 Vbeta primers and 13 Jbeta primers. Assay: immunoSEQ multiplex PCR; the TCRdb copy retains only in-frame clones and omits some. The sample contains about 160,000 clones, around four fifths of which appear only once. The CDR3 is 15 residues long. Germline CDR1 is SNHLY and CDR2 is FYNNEI. J gave up 8 bases and V 3 bases, and 7 bases lay outside the gene matches.

V gene TRBV2 combines with J gene TRBJ1-4, with 9 bases lining up with TRBD1. The sample comprised PBMCs. This TCR was sampled from a young woman in good health and CMV-seronegative. CDR3 nucleotide sequence: TGTGCCAGCAGTGACGCGGGACAGGGTAACGAAAAACTGTTTTTT. Residues: CASSDAGQGNEKLFF.